This is a list of T cell receptor beta chains from one sample in a study of CD8+CD57+ T cells in acquired aplastic anemia. TCRdb re-called the reads through MiXCR, storing one row per CDR3 protein. The data contain hundreds of thousands of distinct CDR3 sequences, 65% to 80% of them singletons. Sequencing was done on a sample of sorted CD4+, CD8+, or CD8+CD57+ T cells (not recorded which) from PBMCs. These receptors originate from a human donor in good health, serving as a control. The CDR3 runs from the conserved cysteine through the conserved F or W. Each record gives: clone size, V gene, D gene, J gene, CDR3 protein, CDR3 DNA. A D gene is named only where the DNA matches it firmly. Some rows mark clone size as missing; the rest say once, few, many or name a class of expanded clone.

NA,TRBV20-1,NA,TRBJ2-3,CSGVGGVADTQYF,TGCAGTGGCGTAGGAGGCGTTGCAGATACGCAGTATTTT
NA,TRBV7-3,NA,TRBJ1-1,CASSPEPSRITEAFF,TGTGCCAGCAGCCCCGAGCCGAGTAGGATCACTGAAGCTTTCTTT
NA,TRBV7-3,TRBD1,TRBJ1-6,CASKVNRGGEQYFF,TGTGCCAGCAAAGTAAACAGGGGAGGCGAGCAGTACTTCTTT
NA,TRBV14,NA,TRBJ1-5,CATGLILCYQPQHF,TGTGCCACCGGCCTAATATTATGCTATCAGCCCCAGCATTTT
NA,TRBV7-9,NA,TRBJ2-7,CASGRDISYEQYF,TGTGCCAGCGGCCGGGACATCTCCTACGAGCAGTACTTC
many,TRBV20-1,NA,TRBJ2-1,CSARMGTSYNEQFF,TGCAGTGCTAGAATGGGGACCTCCTACAATGAGCAGTTCTTC
many,TRBV30,TRBD1,TRBJ1-5,CAWSVQGVGGNQPQHF,TGTGCCTGGAGTGTTCAGGGGGTCGGTGGCAATCAGCCCCAGCATTTT
NA,TRBV5-6,NA,TRBJ2-5,CASSLFVFQETQYF,TGTGCCAGCAGCTTATTTGTGTTCCAAGAGACCCAGTACTTC
many,TRBV4-2,NA,TRBJ1-2,CASSQDSGGYTF,TGTGCCAGCAGCCAAGATTCGGGTGGCTACACCTTC
many,TRBV7-2,NA,TRBJ2-7,CASSLRGGGTYEQYF,TGTGCCAGCAGCTTGCGAGGTGGGGGGACTTACGAGCAGTACTTC
NA,TRBV12-3/TRBV12-4,TRBD1,TRBJ1-1,CASSLERQGGNTGAFF,TGTGCCAGCAGTTTAGAGAGACAGGGCGGAAACACTGGAGCTTTCTTT
NA,TRBV7-9,NA,TRBJ1-6,CASSVRANTEAFFLHF,TGTGCCAGCAGCGTCAGGGCGAACACTGAAGCTTTCTTTCTCCACTTT
many,TRBV20-1,NA,TRBJ2-7,CSARGDGDPEQYF,TGCAGTGCTAGAGGCGACGGGGACCCCGAGCAGTACTTC
NA,TRBV2,NA,TRBJ2-3,CASSDVDTDTQYF,TGTGCCAGCTCGGACGTCGACACGGATACGCAGTATTTT
NA,TRBV7-2,TRBD1,TRBJ2-7,CASSRTGNYSEPYF,TGTGCCAGCAGCCGGACAGGGAATTACTCTGAGCCCTACTTC
NA,TRBV12-5,NA,TRBJ1-1,CASGHTSGATEAFF,TGTGCTAGTGGTCACACATCGGGGGCCACTGAAGCTTTCTTT
NA,TRBV2,NA,TRBJ2-5,CASSVDDQREEEYF,TGTGCCAGCAGCGTAGACGATCAGCGTGAAGAGGAGTACTTC
many,TRBV9,NA,TRBJ1-1,CASSVIAENTEAFF,TGTGCCAGCAGCGTGATCGCGGAGAACACTGAAGCTTTCTTT
NA,TRBV5-1,NA,TRBJ1-4,CASSLQIDQPKLFF,TGCGCCAGCAGCCTACAGATAGACCAGCCAAAACTGTTTTTT
few,TRBV30,NA,TRBJ1-2,CAWSVWGTYGYTF,TGTGCCTGGAGTGTTTGGGGGACCTATGGCTACACCTTC
many,TRBV10-3,NA,TRBJ2-5,CAISESSSRGGQETQYF,TGTGCCATCAGTGAGTCGTCATCTAGAGGGGGCCAAGAGACCCAGTACTTC
NA,TRBV19,TRBD2,TRBJ2-2,CASSISGEGGELFF,TGTGCCAGTAGTATAAGCGGGGAAGGCGGGGAGCTGTTTTTT
NA,TRBV5-1,NA,TRBJ2-7,CASSPYLRTEQYF,TGCGCCAGCAGCCCCTACCTGAGGACCGAGCAGTACTTC
few,TRBV18,NA,TRBJ2-1,CASSPANPSSEQFF,TGTGCCAGCTCACCCGCGAACCCAAGCAGTGAGCAGTTCTTC
many,TRBV3-1,NA,TRBJ1-1,CASSQRHLQNTEAFF,TGTGCCAGCAGCCAAAGACACCTACAGAACACTGAAGCTTTCTTT
many,TRBV5-4,TRBD1,TRBJ1-2,CASSPDRDGGYTF,TGTGCCAGCAGCCCGGACAGGGATGGAGGCTACACCTTC
many,TRBV12-3/TRBV12-4,NA,TRBJ2-7,CASSDRSNEQYF,TGTGCCAGCTCCGATAGGTCCAACGAGCAGTACTTC
NA,TRBV5-5,NA,TRBJ2-7,CASSAWNSSYEQYF,TGTGCCAGCAGCGCCTGGAACAGCTCCTACGAGCAGTACTTC
many,TRBV6-6,NA,TRBJ2-3,CASSYEGVDTQYF,TGTGCCAGCAGTTACGAGGGGGTCGATACGCAGTATTTT
NA,TRBV20-1,NA,TRBJ1-3,CSARPLHFAIYF,NA
NA,TRBV15,NA,TRBJ1-1,CATSRTSPLGYTEAFF,TGTGCCACCAGCAGGACTAGTCCCCTCGGGTACACTGAAGCTTTCTTT
many,TRBV6-5,TRBD2,TRBJ2-7,CASSYSGGASYEQYF,TGTGCCAGCAGTTACTCGGGAGGGGCATCCTACGAGCAGTACTTC
many,TRBV19,NA,TRBJ1-2,CATRAWAGTYGYTF,TGTGCCACTCGAGCGTGGGCAGGGACGTATGGCTACACCTTC
NA,TRBV20-1,NA,TRBJ2-2,CSARVVTGSLFF,TGCAGTGCTAGAGTAGTCACCGGGTCGTTGTTTTTT
few,TRBV6-6,NA,TRBJ1-2,CASNTQGGKDYGYTF,TGTGCCAGCAATACACAGGGAGGGAAAGACTATGGCTACACCTTC